The clone carrying this T cell receptor beta chain was counted only a few times. The antigen is not known. It was with a sample-barcoded 5' primer and a J-beta primer mix that a second PCR of roughly 6 to 12 cycles was run. Carrying 12 random nucleotides, a template-switch adaptor labeled each individual cDNA molecule. From the 5' RACE reads, TCRdb called clonotypes with MiXCR, one entry per CDR3 protein. The sample shows roughly 800,000 distinct CDR3 sequences, about 55% of them seen only once. Per-sample yields of isolated PBMCs were at least 6 million. Between the trimmed V and J ends, which lost 2 bases and 2 bases, there was a span of 12 bases. The CDR3 contains 15 residues. The germline gives CDR1 LGHNT, CDR2 FRNRAP. This record belongs to a study of blood T cells in healthy people across ages. About the study: Roughly one uniquely barcoded beta molecule per two T cells was captured.

General study points: Diversity of TCR beta per million T cells declined in a roughly linear way with age.

The origin of this receptor is an elderly man in good health. Sequenced: blood. This chain joins TRBV12-5 and TRBJ2-5, with D unresolved. CDR3 residues: CASGLWSRTQETQYF. CDR3 coding DNA: TGTGCTAGTGGTTTGTGGAGTAGAACTCAAGAGACCCAGTACTTC.